The sequence of this T cell receptor beta chain was determined in a study of T cell responses to AZD1222 COVID-19 vaccine. The CDR3 is made up of 15 amino acids. Germline assignment: CDR1 MNHEY and CDR2 SMNVEV (reference sequence). The V and J ends lost 1 base and 7 bases respectively, with 16 bases between them. Regarding the study as a whole: Repertoires were collected only later (after the peak T cell response had occurred).

Measured with immunoSEQ multiplex PCR; TCRdb has only the in-frame clones, and not every one. The data contain more than 75,000 clones, approximately 90% of them seen just once; the ten biggest clones take up around 5.2%. On this clone: What it binds is unknown.

The clonotype originates from an adult in good health. The specimen was peripheral blood, collected on day 0 of AZD1222 vaccination. The chain couples TRBV27 to TRBJ1-1, with D maybe TRBD1 (5 bases). The CDR3 nucleotides are TGTGCCAGCAGTTTATTCCCCCCCGCAACAGGTGAAGCTTTCTTT. Protein: CASSLFPPATGEAFF.